The 15 T cell receptor beta chains reported below all come from one sample, sequenced in a study of prognosis after radiotherapy for stage I lung cancer. The study amplified the TCR beta CDR3 region from genomic DNA. This amplification was carried out by two rounds of multiplex PCR. Specific primers for each TRBV and TRBJ gene were what first-round PCR used. From the multiplex PCR reads, TCRdb called clonotypes with MiXCR, one entry per CDR3 protein. This table holds fewer than 35,000 distinct CDR3 sequences, roughly 49% found once. Here the sequenced sample was PBMCs, taken before or after stereotactic body radiation therapy (not recorded which). These TCRs come from a donor aged 50 or older with non-small cell lung cancer.

Ten or more counts support this clonotype. The J gene is TRBJ2-1, the V gene TRBV24-1, with 7 nucleotides matching TRBD1. Germline loops: CDR1 KGHDR, CDR2 SFDVKD. This CDR3 has 14 amino acids. After removal of 3 bases from V and 6 bases from J, the junction contained 4 bases not matched to a gene. CDR3 region: CATSDRGQGNEQFF. CDR3 DNA: TGTGCCACCAGTGATAGGGGGCAGGGCAATGAGCAGTTCTTC.

This clonotype was picked up many times. The rearrangement links TRBV6-1 to TRBJ1-1; the D gene is possibly TRBD1 (5 bases). Germline V CDR1 and CDR2: MNHNS, SASEGT. The CDR3 has 16 residues. The V and J ends lost 1 base and 2 bases respectively, with 14 bases between them. The CDR3 loop is CASSEVGGTVNTEAFF. The DNA for the CDR3 is TGTGCCAGCAGTGAAGTCGGGGGTACCGTAAACACTGAAGCTTTCTTT.

The chain has TRBV24-1 and TRBJ2-1; D unclear. This CDR3 has 11 amino acids. The V gene lost 7 bases and the J gene lost 4 bases, with 4 bases spanning the gap. Germline CDR1 reads KGHDR; CDR2 reads SFDVKD. CDR3: CATSAYNEQFF. CDR3 coding DNA: TGTGCCACCAGCGCTTACAATGAGCAGTTCTTC.

Many counts were recorded for this clonotype. The J gene is TRBJ1-1, the V gene TRBV15; TRBD1 is a possible D gene (6 bases). Germline CDR1 reads LNHNV; CDR2 reads YYDKDF (reference sequence). The CDR3 is 15 amino acids. V lost 3 bases and J 4 bases, leaving 15 bases between the germline ends. CDR3 loop: CATSSPRGLGTEAFF. The CDR3 region has the DNA TGTGCCACCAGCAGTCCCAGGGGATTGGGCACTGAAGCTTTCTTT.

The genes are TRBV7-2 and TRBJ2-2, with TRBD1 matching over 7 bases. Trimming at V came to 6 bases and at J to 10 bases, leaving 17 bases not matched to a gene. Germline lookup yields CDR1 SGHTA and CDR2 FQGNSA. The CDR3 has 16 amino acids. This chain's CDR3 is CASRPTRAGGTLELFF. The CDR3 DNA follows: TGTGCCAGCAGACCCACCCGGGCAGGGGGTACCTTGGAGCTGTTTTTT.

This clonotype was seen at least ten times. V and J are TRBV28 and TRBJ2-7; 8 nucleotides align to TRBD1. The germline V gene encodes CDR1 MDHEN and CDR2 SYDVKM. This CDR3 contains 13 residues. The trim removed 8 bases at V and 3 bases at J, leaving 6 bases unmatched. The DNA for the CDR3 is TGTGCCAGCCAGGGGGCCGATAACTACGAGCAGTACTTC. It yields the protein CASQGADNYEQYF.

A remark on this clonotype: A far larger clone is one base from this, pointing to a likely read error. The J gene is TRBJ2-7, the V gene TRBV6-5; 7 positions agree with TRBD1. Germline trimming cut 2 bases from V and 5 bases from J; bases unmatched to any gene: 3. The V gene's germline CDR1 is MNHEY and CDR2 SVGAGI. CDR3 size: 13 residues. In DNA form, the CDR3 reads TGTGCCAGCAGTTACCCGACAGGGAACGAGCAGTACTTC. Translating gives CASSYPTGNEQYF.

This clonotype was picked up many times. The V call is TRBV7-3, the J call TRBJ2-7, with 10 positions matching TRBD2. The CDR3 spans 16 residues. Germline-derived CDR1 and CDR2 are SGHTA and FQGTGA. V shed 5 bases and J 3 bases; nucleotides not matched to a gene: 10. The CDR3 DNA is TGTGCCAGCAGCCCCACCAGGACTAGCGGATACTACGAGCAGTACTTC. Its translation is CASSPTRTSGYYEQYF.

In regard to this clonotype: Given a far larger clone just one base away, this is likely a sequencing read error. The rearrangement joins TRBV6-5 to TRBJ1-5; D is unresolved. V lost 2 bases to trimming and J lost 5 bases, with 10 bases between them. The CDR3 has 14 amino acids. Germline-derived CDR1 and CDR2 are MNHEY and SVGAGI. The CDR3 sequence is CASSYQGPYQPQHF. The CDR3 nucleotides are TGTGCCAGCAGTTACCAAGGGCCCTATCAGCCCCAGCATTTT.

This clonotype was seen repeatedly, ten times or more. The chain recombines TRBV6-1 with TRBJ2-2; D remains ambiguous. V lost 8 bases and J 4 bases, leaving 11 bases between the germline ends. There are 13 residues in the CDR3. The germline V gene has CDR1 MNHNS and CDR2 SASEGT. CDR3 region: CASAPQLTGELFF. The CDR3 DNA sequence: TGTGCCAGCGCACCGCAGCTCACCGGGGAGCTGTTTTTT.

A note on this clonotype: A much larger clone differs from this one at a single base, so this may be a read error. The chain couples TRBV12-3 or TRBV12-4 to TRBJ2-3; 7 nucleotides line up with TRBD1. There are 15 residues in the CDR3. The V gene end was trimmed by 2 bases and the J gene end by 2 bases; junction bases not matched to a gene: 4. CDR3 sequence: CASSLNTGVTDTQYF. CDR3 nucleotides: TGTGCCAGCAGTTTAAACACAGGGGTCACAGATACGCAGTATTTT.

There are many counts of this clonotype. The rearrangement uses TRBV3-2 and TRBJ2-4; the table names TRBD1, a call not compared with the DNA. TRBV3-2 is described as a pseudogene. The CDR3 extends over 18 amino acids. CDR3 region: CASSQEVCGALAKNIQYF. CDR3 sequence (DNA): TGTGCCAGCAGCCAAGAAGTATGTGGGGCCCTAGCCAAAAACATTCAGTACTTC.

Many counts were recorded for this clonotype. The gene calls are TRBV27 and TRBJ1-1; 7 bases map to TRBD1. V was clipped by 5 bases and J by 6 bases; unmatched bases: 6. The germline V gene encodes CDR1 MNHEY and CDR2 SMNVEV (reference sequence). There are 13 residues in the CDR3. CDR3 sequence: CASSTPTGAEAFF. Here the CDR3 DNA reads TGTGCCAGCAGTACACCCACAGGGGCTGAAGCTTTCTTT.

As for this clonotype: It may be a read error: a sequence one base away is much more abundant. This chain uses TRBV15 with TRBJ2-5, with D perhaps matching TRBD2 (6 bases). CDR1 LNHNV and CDR2 YYDKDF come from the germline V gene (reference sequence). Trimming took off 1 base at V and 7 bases at J, with 16 bases between the two ends. This CDR3 contains 15 residues. In DNA form, the CDR3 reads TGTGCCACCAGCAGAGGGTCTAGCGTGGCGGGGACCCAGTACTTC. Its translation: CATSRGSSVAGTQYF.

The chain recombines TRBV7-8 with TRBJ2-1; D might be TRBD1 (5 bases). CDR1 and CDR2 from the germline V gene are SGHVS and FQNEAQ. V lost 6 bases to trimming and J lost 5 bases, with 14 bases between them. This CDR3 contains 14 residues. In DNA, the CDR3 is TGTGCCAGCAGAGGGGTGACATCCCACAATGAGCAGTTCTTC. As protein: CASRGVTSHNEQFF.